One T cell receptor beta chain is described in this entry. This clone's antigen is unknown. No qualities accompany the bases; no much larger clone lies one base away. The protocol used for the library was the immunoSEQ multiplex PCR assay. The study's processing was this. To diagnose cytomegalovirus status from the catalog of TCR beta chain sequences, a statistical classification framework was built. The table comes from immuneACCESS by way of TCRdb, which keeps in-frame sequences with V and J called. Part of the clones is missing from these tables; in studies checked, under half for an unresolved V gene and the rest for unknown reasons. Clone size and the V and J calls come from that table; the DNA yielded D and trimming. The sample contains fewer than 100,000 clones, roughly 94% of them found a single time. The biggest ten clones account for over 2% of the sample. This entry comes from a study of cytomegalovirus exposure and HLA in healthy donors (TCRdb year 2017). At the level of the whole study: According to a later analysis, one platform produced both the 110 or so validation repertoires and the 550 to 800 repertoires of the first cohort. The study combined high-throughput TCR immunosequencing, statistical association of individual TCRs with disease status, and machine learning to predict cytomegalovirus infection status. The study was designed to test whether signatures of past pathogen exposure could be identified by cataloging public T cell receptors. In addition to the first cohort of hundreds of subjects, a separate validation cohort of about 120 different subjects was used. Points the paper makes about the study in general: All 120 or so repertoires were used to score co-occurrence in the validation cohort in a later analysis, because that analysis had no HLA typing for the cohort. A total of 150 to 200 TCR beta chains were listed by the study as associated with cytomegalovirus. In vitro tests confirmed that a few of the cytomegalovirus-associated TCR beta chains recognize cytomegalovirus antigens. Across donors, most TCR sequences were observed very rarely, whereas some public TCRs were present in many individuals. According to the authors, the approach could potentially be generalized to other disease states and immunological phenotypes. The classifier was reported to diagnose cytomegalovirus status with high specificity and sensitivity in both the original cohort and the validation cohort. In a later analysis, TCRs clustered in the first cohort were found to also tend to co-occur in the 110 or so validation repertoires, with around 94% of cluster scores above 0.

The donors belonged to the validation cohort of about 120 subjects, which was separate from the approximately 700-subject first cohort. The CDR3 runs 14 residues from the cysteine to the phenylalanine. Only CDR3 DNA remains: 42 bases, in frame from the first base. Here V drops 2 bases and J drops 8 bases, and the junction holds 8 bases not matched to any gene. Per the germline V gene, SGHDT is the CDR1 and YYEEEE is the CDR2. The V gene is TRBV5-6 and the J gene is TRBJ1-2, and 8 junction bases match TRBD1. This sequence was found in a woman between 18 and 29 years old in good health and CMV-seronegative. Sequencing was performed on PBMCs. This receptor carries the CDR3 CASSFQRTGHGYTF. The DNA sequence is TGTGCCAGCAGCTTCCAGCGGACAGGGCACGGCTACACCTTC.